This T cell receptor beta chain came from a study of T cell responses to AZD1222 COVID-19 vaccine. Study-wide results and limits: As reported, nearly half of all spike-specific TCRs target variant regions that are unmutated. Clonal diversity was possibly underestimated, and the donors were mostly white British, with more females. Distributed over spike, vaccine-associated CD4 TCRs predominated at 160-218 and 743-854.

Pooled samples include second doses given at about 4 or 12 weeks. The data were produced by immunoSEQ multiplex PCR, yet TCRdb's version contains in-frame clones alone and is incomplete. Of about 89,000 clones in the sample, about 93% are singletons; the top ten hold more than 9%. The CDR3 length is 16 residues. The germline CDR1 and CDR2 sequences are SGHRS and YFSETQ. Trimming took off 0 bases at V and 4 bases at J, with 16 bases between the two ends. On this clone: The antigen is unknown.

This rearrangement joins TRBV5-1 to TRBJ1-2; D unclear. The clonotype was recovered from an adult who received the AZD1222 COVID-19 vaccine. Sequenced material: peripheral blood, taken 28 days after the second AZD1222 dose. Here the CDR3 DNA reads TGCGCCAGCAGCTTGGCTCCTTTACAGATGACCTATGGCTACACCTTC. Encoded protein: CASSLAPLQMTYGYTF. The whole variable domain, remainder taken from reference TRBV5-1 and TRBJ1-2, is KAGVTQTPRYLIKTRGQQVTLSCSPISGHRSVSWYQQTPGQGLQFLFEYFSETQRNKGNFPGRFSGRQFSNSRSEMNVSTLELGDSALYLCASSLAPLQMTYGYTFGSGTRLTVV.